The 14 T cell receptor beta chains presented below share a single source sample, sequenced in a study of shared clonotypes between healthy human individuals. Method: immunoSEQ multiplex PCR; TCRdb's copy keeps in-frame clones and lacks some. Here the sample spans about 960,000 clones, more than 75% being singletons. The specimen was memory CD4+ T cells sorted from blood. Subset described: CD45RA-negative fraction. All receptors come from a man aged 18 to 29 in good health.

This clone was recorded a few times. This chain links TRBV7-8 with TRBJ1-3, with TRBD1 matching 11 bases. This CDR3 is built from 17 residues. The V gene end was trimmed by 5 bases and the J gene end by 2 bases; junction bases not matched to a gene: 8. Germline values: CDR1 SGHVS, CDR2 FQNEAQ. The CDR3 DNA reads TGTGCCAGCAGCCCCATCCCGGGACAGGGGGCTGGAAACACCATATATTTT. Translating it yields CASSPIPGQGAGNTIYF.

The rearrangement joins TRBV29-1 to TRBJ1-2, with D perhaps matching TRBD1 (5 bases). Germline V gives CDR1 SQVTM, CDR2 ANQGSEA. The ends were cut back, 6 bases at V and 4 bases at J, with 15 bases in the middle. The CDR3 extends over 13 amino acids. The CDR3 here is CSVDSRGGYGYTF. CDR3 in DNA: TGCAGCGTCGACTCCCGGGGGGGCTATGGCTACACCTTC.

The rearrangement joins TRBV19 to TRBJ1-4; 7 positions match TRBD1. Germline V gives CDR1 LNHDA, CDR2 SQIVND (reference sequence). The CDR3 covers 15 residues. V lost 7 bases, J lost 7 bases, and 12 bases stayed unmatched. As DNA, the CDR3 is TGTGCCAGTACCCGATTAGGGGGCGACGGTGAAAAACTGTTTTTT. This codes for CASTRLGGDGEKLFF.

V gene TRBV5-1 combines with J gene TRBJ1-1; 8 bases align to TRBD1. The V segment lost 4 bases and the J segment 6 bases; nucleotides outside the gene matches: 11. The CDR3 runs to 15 residues. Germline CDR1 and CDR2: SGHRS and YFSETQ. CDR3 coding DNA: TGCGCCAGCAGCCCGGACGGACAGGGCAGCGCTGAAGCTTTCTTT. It specifies CASSPDGQGSAEAFF.

This clone was seen only a few times. The chain uses TRBV5-1 and TRBJ2-1; a possible D gene is TRBD1 (5 bases). The ends were cut back, 5 bases at V and 5 bases at J, with 11 bases in the middle. The CDR3 is made up of 13 amino acids. CDR1 is SGHRS and CDR2 is YFSETQ in the germline V gene. The CDR3 sequence: CASRLIQDNEQFF. For the CDR3, the DNA is TGCGCCAGCAGGTTAATACAGGACAATGAGCAGTTCTTC. Full variable domain (remainder filled in from reference TRBV5-1 and TRBJ2-1): KAGVTQTPRYLIKTRGQQVTLSCSPISGHRSVSWYQQTPGQGLQFLFEYFSETQRNKGNFPGRFSGRQFSNSRSEMNVSTLELGDSALYLCASRLIQDNEQFFGPGTRLTVL.

This clone was counted only a few times. The rearrangement links TRBV5-1 to TRBJ2-2; D is perhaps TRBD2 (6 bases). V was pared by 4 bases and J by 1 base, with 17 bases between. The CDR3 length is 17 residues. Germline V gives CDR1 SGHRS, CDR2 YFSETQ. CDR3 DNA: TGCGCCAGCAGCGGTCAGCGGGCGCGGAAGAACACCGGGGAGCTGTTTTTT. Amino acids: CASSGQRARKNTGELFF.

The V gene is TRBV28, the J gene TRBJ1-4; D is possibly TRBD1 (6 bases). The CDR3 is made up of 18 amino acids. Trimming took 1 base from V and 4 from J, leaving 19 bases between them. The germline V gene encodes CDR1 MDHEN and CDR2 SYDVKM. In DNA, the CDR3 is TGTGCCAGCAGTTTATTAGATATAAGAGGACAGCTTAATGAAAAACTGTTTTTT. Its protein product is CASSLLDIRGQLNEKLFF. The full variable domain, rest sourced from reference TRBV28 and TRBJ1-4, is DVKVTQSSRYLVKRTGEKVFLECVQDMDHENMFWYRQDPGLGLRLIYFSYDVKMKEKGDIPEGYSVSREKKERFSLILESASTNQTSMYLCASSLLDIRGQLNEKLFFGSGTQLSVL.

This clone was seen once. The rearrangement joins TRBV30 to TRBJ2-3; 7 bases align to TRBD2. Germline V gene sequence: CDR1 GTSNPN, CDR2 SVGIG (reference sequence). This CDR3 contains 16 residues. The ends lost 2 bases at V and 6 bases at J; junction bases unmatched: 14. The CDR3 spells CAWSSFVREGRDTQYF. CDR3 nucleotide sequence: TGTGCCTGGAGTAGTTTCGTTAGGGAGGGGAGGGATACGCAGTATTTT.

The V call is TRBV5-1, the J call TRBJ2-5, with 14 positions matching TRBD2. The V gene's germline CDR1 is SGHRS and CDR2 YFSETQ. The CDR3 spans 15 residues. J lost 5 bases, V lost 7 bases, and 7 bases had no gene match. DNA for the CDR3: TGCGCCAGCGGCGGGACTAGCGGGGGTGGCGAGACCCAGTACTTC. Protein: CASGGTSGGGETQYF. Full variable domain (missing parts from reference TRBV5-1 and TRBJ2-5): KAGVTQTPRYLIKTRGQQVTLSCSPISGHRSVSWYQQTPGQGLQFLFEYFSETQRNKGNFPGRFSGRQFSNSRSEMNVSTLELGDSALYLCASGGTSGGGETQYFGPGTRLLVL.

The chain carries TRBV4-3 and TRBJ2-1; 7 nucleotides agree with TRBD2. The junction had 10 bases not matched to a gene; V was cut back by 6 bases and J by 5 bases. From germline, CDR1 is LGHNA and CDR2 YSLEER. CDR3 size: 15 residues. The CDR3 region has the DNA TGCGCCAGCAGTTTCCTAGCGGATTTAAACAATGAGCAGTTCTTC. Its protein is CASSFLADLNNEQFF.

The V and J genes are TRBV6-1 and TRBJ2-3; TRBD2 aligns across 12 bases. Per the germline V gene, CDR1 is MNHNS and CDR2 is SASEGT. The V and J ends lost 1 base and 8 bases, in that order; junction bases with no gene match: 7. The CDR3 totals 16 residues. CDR3 sequence: CASSEELAGGGATQYF. CDR3 nucleotides: TGTGCCAGCAGTGAAGAACTAGCGGGAGGTGGGGCTACGCAGTATTTT.

This rearrangement joins TRBV5-4 to TRBJ2-3, with 8 nucleotides matching TRBD2. V shed 4 bases and J 4 bases; nucleotides not matched to a gene: 8. The CDR3 sequence is 15 residues long. Germline values: CDR1 SGHNT, CDR2 YYREEE (reference sequence). CDR3 in DNA: TGTGCCAGCAGCGCCAATAGCGGGAAAGCAGATACGCAGTATTTT. Its protein is CASSANSGKADTQYF.

The chain uses TRBV5-4 and TRBJ2-7, with a weak D call TRBD2 (6 bases). V lost 4 bases to trimming and J lost 0 bases, with 11 bases between them. From germline, CDR1 is SGHNT and CDR2 YYREEE (reference sequence). The length of the CDR3 is 14 residues. The CDR3 loop is CASSPEGNSYEQYF. The CDR3 DNA follows: TGTGCCAGCAGCCCGGAGGGGAACTCCTACGAGCAGTACTTC.

CDR3 bases: TGTGCCAGCAGTTCGGCGGAGAACTATGGCTACACCTTC. As protein: CASSSAENYGYTF. The genes are TRBV28 and TRBJ1-2; unclear D gene. Germline V lookup: CDR1 MDHEN, CDR2 SYDVKM. V was pared by 4 bases and J by 2 bases, with 8 bases between. This CDR3 is built from 13 residues.